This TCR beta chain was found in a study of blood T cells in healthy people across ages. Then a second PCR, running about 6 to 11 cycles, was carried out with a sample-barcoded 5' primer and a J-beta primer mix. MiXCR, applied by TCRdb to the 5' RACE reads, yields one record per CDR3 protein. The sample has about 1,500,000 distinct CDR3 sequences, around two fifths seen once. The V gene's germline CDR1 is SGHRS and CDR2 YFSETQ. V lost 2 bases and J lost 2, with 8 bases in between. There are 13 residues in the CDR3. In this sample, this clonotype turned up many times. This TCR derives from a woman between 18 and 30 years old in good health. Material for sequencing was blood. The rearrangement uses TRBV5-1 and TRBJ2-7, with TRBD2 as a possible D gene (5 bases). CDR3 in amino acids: CASSFGVPYEQYF. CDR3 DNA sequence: TGCGCCAGCAGCTTCGGGGTCCCCTACGAGCAGTACTTC.